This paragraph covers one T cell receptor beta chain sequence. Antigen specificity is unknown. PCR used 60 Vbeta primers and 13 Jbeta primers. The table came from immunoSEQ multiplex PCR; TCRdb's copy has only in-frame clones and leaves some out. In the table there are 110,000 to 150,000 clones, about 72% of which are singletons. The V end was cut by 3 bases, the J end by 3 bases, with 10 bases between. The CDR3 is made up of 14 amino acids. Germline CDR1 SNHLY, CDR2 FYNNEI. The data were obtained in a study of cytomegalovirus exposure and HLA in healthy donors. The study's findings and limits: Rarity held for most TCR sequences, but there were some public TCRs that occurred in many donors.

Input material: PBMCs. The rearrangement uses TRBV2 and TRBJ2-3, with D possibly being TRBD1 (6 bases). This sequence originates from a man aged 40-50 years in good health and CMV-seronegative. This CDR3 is CASSDPGVTDTQYF. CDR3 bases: TGTGCCAGCAGTGATCCAGGGGTGACAGATACGCAGTATTTT.